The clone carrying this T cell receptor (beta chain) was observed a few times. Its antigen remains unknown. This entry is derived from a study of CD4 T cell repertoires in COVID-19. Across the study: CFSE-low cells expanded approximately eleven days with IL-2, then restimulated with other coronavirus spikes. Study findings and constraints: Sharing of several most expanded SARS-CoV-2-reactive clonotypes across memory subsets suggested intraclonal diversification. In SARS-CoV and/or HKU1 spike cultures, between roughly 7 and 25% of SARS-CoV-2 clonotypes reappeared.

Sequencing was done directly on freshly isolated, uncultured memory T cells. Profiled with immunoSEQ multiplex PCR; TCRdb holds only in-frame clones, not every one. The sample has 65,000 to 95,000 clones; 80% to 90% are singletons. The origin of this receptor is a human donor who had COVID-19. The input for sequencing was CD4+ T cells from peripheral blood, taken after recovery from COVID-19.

For the CDR3, the DNA is TGCGCCAGCAGCTTGTCAACGGGATCGCCCGAAGCTTTCTTT. As protein: CASSLSTGSPEAFF. The chain is built from TRBV5-1 and TRBJ1-1; D ambiguous. Germline V CDR1 and CDR2: SGHRS, YFSETQ. The V end lost 1 base, the J end lost 8 bases, and 15 bases lay between the germline ends. CDR3 length equals 14 residues.